This T cell receptor (beta chain) comes out of a study of monozygotic twins with inflammatory bowel disease. Following a re-call of the 5' RACE reads, TCRdb has one entry per CDR3 protein and lacks DNA. This table lists some 200,000 distinct CDR3 sequences. Whole-study findings and limits: Clonotypes shared with others were fewer in IBD patients than in healthy twins, especially with disease activity.

A word on this clonotype: What it binds is unknown.

CDR3 size: 14 residues. CDR1 and CDR2 (germline): ENHRY, SYGVKD. The source material was blood. This clonotype originated in a human donor with ulcerative colitis or Crohn's disease, or a healthy co-twin of an affected twin (not recorded which). The V call is TRBV10-3, the J call TRBJ1-2; the TCRdb D gene call, TRBD1, has no DNA to confirm it. Here the CDR3 reads CAISGHNGQGVYTF.